Listed below are T cell receptor beta chains from one sample, sequenced in a study of blood T cell repertoires in COVID-19. The table came from immunoSEQ multiplex PCR; TCRdb's copy has only in-frame clones and leaves some out. This sample has 200,000 to 300,000 clones, with around 90% found just once. Material for sequencing was PBMCs or T cells enriched from blood (not recorded which). These receptors all stem from a woman under 40 with acute COVID-19. Each CDR3 is given with its conserved first and last residue. The D gene is left open where the match is weak. Not all rows give a size; the values are once, few, many and, for expanded clones, a class.

j_gene | d_gene | v_gene | abundance | CDR3nt | CDR3aa
TRBJ2-2 | - | TRBV19 | - | TGTGCCAGTAGTATAGATCTGGAGGGGCCGAACACCGGGGAGCTGTTTTTT | CASSIDLEGPNTGELFF
TRBJ2-3 | - | TRBV5-1 | once | TGCGCCAGCAGCTTCACAGGGATGAGCACAGATACGCAGTATTTT | CASSFTGMSTDTQYF
TRBJ2-7 | TRBD1 | TRBV14 | few | TGTGCCAGCAGCCAAGGACAGGGGGGGTACGAGCAGTACTTC | CASSQGQGGYEQYF
TRBJ2-7 | TRBD1 | TRBV11-2 | - | TGTGCCAGCAGCCTTCCGGGACAGGTCTACGAGCAGTACTTC | CASSLPGQVYEQYF
TRBJ1-6 | - | TRBV4-1 | - | TGCGCCAGCAGCCAGGGCCAGGGGAAAGGGGCGAAGAATTCACCCCTCCACTTT | CASSQGQGKGAKNSPLHF
TRBJ2-3 | TRBD2 | TRBV2 | - | TGTGCCACCTCCGGGACTACCCGAGGGACGCAGTATTTT | CATSGTTRGTQYF
TRBJ2-1 | TRBD1 | TRBV7-2 | - | TGTGCCAGCAGCTTAGGGGGGACAGACAATGAGCAGTTCTTC | CASSLGGTDNEQFF
TRBJ1-4 | - | TRBV18 | - | TGTGCCAGCTCGCTTCAAACCTCTGCGAGTGAAAAACTGTTTTTT | CASSLQTSASEKLFF
TRBJ1-1 | - | TRBV7-9 | - | TGTGCCAGCAGCTTAGAGGAGGTGGGGACTACGGACACTGAAGCTTTCTTT | CASSLEEVGTTDTEAFF
TRBJ2-6 | TRBD2 | TRBV30 | few | TGTGCCTGGGGGCGAGCGGGGGGTTCTGGGGCCAACGTCCTGACTTTC | CAWGRAGGSGANVLTF
TRBJ1-1 | - | TRBV10-3 | - | TGTGCCATCAGTGTAATGAACACTGAAGCTTTCTTT | CAISVMNTEAFF
TRBJ1-1 | TRBD1 | TRBV20-1 | - | TGCAGTGCTAGCCAGACAGGGGACGCTTTCTTT | CSASQTGDAFF
TRBJ2-7 | - | TRBV6-2/TRBV6-3 | - | TGTGCCAGCAGTCGTGCGTCAGGGCGTCGGGAGCAGTACTTC | CASSRASGRREQYF
TRBJ2-3 | - | TRBV6-2/TRBV6-3 | - | TGTGCCAGCAGTTATAGGGGGACCACAGATACGCAGTATTTT | CASSYRGTTDTQYF
TRBJ2-7 | - | TRBV5-6 | - | TGTGCCAGCAGCTCCGTGGGCGACGAGCAGTACTTC | CASSSVGDEQYF
TRBJ2-7 | - | TRBV3-1/TRBV3-2 | - | TGTGCCAGCAGCCCACCAGGGCTACCCTACGAGCAGTACTTC | CASSPPGLPYEQYF
TRBJ1-2 | TRBD1 | TRBV18 | - | TGTGCCAGCTCAACAAAGGCCACAGGGGGGCATGGCTACACCTTC | CASSTKATGGHGYTF
TRBJ1-6 | - | TRBV5-1 | - | TGCGCCAGCAGCCCTGACACAAATTCACCCCTCCACTTT | CASSPDTNSPLHF
TRBJ2-4 | - | TRBV4-1 | - | TGCGCCAGCAGCCTTACAGGGGCCAAAAACATTCAGTACTTC | CASSLTGAKNIQYF
TRBJ1-5 | - | TRBV12-3/TRBV12-4 | - | TGTGCCAGCAGCCCCCAGGCACTCCAGCCCCAGCATTTT | CASSPQALQPQHF
TRBJ1-1 | TRBD1 | TRBV5-6 | - | TGTGCCAGCAAAAGACAGGGGCTGATGAACACTGAAGCTTTCTTT | CASKRQGLMNTEAFF
TRBJ2-2 | TRBD2 | TRBV11-3 | - | TGTGCCAGCAGCCGACCGCGGGGGGGTACCGGGGAGCTGTTTTTT | CASSRPRGGTGELFF
TRBJ1-2 | - | TRBV19 | - | TGTGCCAGTAGTATTGCAGGGTATGGCTACACCTTC | CASSIAGYGYTF
TRBJ2-3 | TRBD2 | TRBV30 | - | TGTGCCTGCCAACTAGCGGGGGGGCCAGATACGCAGTATTTT | CACQLAGGPDTQYF
TRBJ1-2 | TRBD1 | TRBV19 | - | TGTGCCAGTAGAGACAGGGGTTTTGAAAACTATGGCTACACCTTC | CASRDRGFENYGYTF
TRBJ1-3 | - | TRBV15 | - | TGTGCCACCAGCAGAGCACGCGTCTCTGGAAACACCATATATTTT | CATSRARVSGNTIYF
TRBJ2-7 | TRBD1 | TRBV25-1 | - | TGTGCCAGCAGTGAGGGGACAGGAGCCTACGAGCAGTACTTC | CASSEGTGAYEQYF
TRBJ1-5 | - | TRBV25-1 | once | TGTGCCAGTAATAGTGGGCCTACGTCTAGCAATCAGCCCCAGCATTTT | CASNSGPTSSNQPQHF
TRBJ2-2 | TRBD2 | TRBV19 | - | TGTGCCAGTATTAAGCGGGGGGGCCCCGACACCGGGGAGCTGTTTTTT | CASIKRGGPDTGELFF
TRBJ1-2 | - | TRBV5-4 | - | TGTGCCAGCAGCCGAGCGCGGGGCGAGGGAGAAGGCTACACCTTC | CASSRARGEGEGYTF
TRBJ1-1 | - | TRBV19 | - | TGTGCCAGTAGTATGCAACCCGCCGGGGGTGAAGCTTTCTTT | CASSMQPAGGEAFF
TRBJ2-7 | - | TRBV30 | many | TGTGCCTGTGGACCCGGTGGGCAGTCCTACGAGCAGTACTTC | CACGPGGQSYEQYF
TRBJ1-6 | - | TRBV11-2 | - | TGTGCCAGCAGCCCTAGGGGTTTTCCTAACTTT | CASSPRGFPNF
TRBJ2-2 | - | TRBV9 | - | TGTGCCAGCAGCGTCCCGCTGGGACGGCCCGGGAGCGACGGGGAGCTGTTTTTT | CASSVPLGRPGSDGELFF
TRBJ1-2 | TRBD1 | TRBV19 | - | TGTGCCAGTAGTATCGGGCAGGGGGTAGGTGGCTACACCTTC | CASSIGQGVGGYTF
TRBJ2-1 | TRBD2 | TRBV5-4 | once | TGTGCCAGCAGCTTGGGACGGGGGGGGAACAATGAGCAGTTCTTC | CASSLGRGGNNEQFF
TRBJ2-7 | TRBD1 | TRBV4-1 | - | TGCGCCAGCAGCCAAGGGGGACAGGGGAGGAACGAGCAGTACTTC | CASSQGGQGRNEQYF
TRBJ1-5 | - | TRBV2 | few | TGTGCCAGCAGAAGCGACAGAAACCTGCAGCCCCAGCATTTT | CASRSDRNLQPQHF
TRBJ1-5 | - | TRBV5-5 | - | TGTGCCAGCAGCTTTAATACTTATAGCAATCAGCCCCAGCATTTT | CASSFNTYSNQPQHF
TRBJ2-7 | TRBD1 | TRBV27 | - | TGTGCCAGCAGTTTCGGGACAGCCTACGAGCAGTACTTC | CASSFGTAYEQYF
TRBJ2-5 | - | TRBV24-1 | - | TGTGCCACCTCCCCCGTGGCTTACCAAGAGACCCAGTACTTC | CATSPVAYQETQYF
TRBJ1-5 | - | TRBV6-2/TRBV6-3 | - | TGTGCCAGCAGTTACGACATCTATAGCAATCAGCCCCAGCATTTT | CASSYDIYSNQPQHF
TRBJ1-1 | TRBD1 | TRBV20-1 | - | TGCAGTGCTAGTCCCAGGGGGTGGAACACTGAAGCTTTCTTT | CSASPRGWNTEAFF
TRBJ1-5 | - | TRBV28 | - | TGTGCCAGCAGGCAGGACAGTAGCAATCAGCCCCAGCATTTT | CASRQDSSNQPQHF
TRBJ2-6 | - | TRBV4-3 | few | TGCGCCAGCAGCCAAGAGGGCAGCTCTGGGGCCAACGTCCTGACTTTC | CASSQEGSSGANVLTF
TRBJ1-5 | - | TRBV2 | - | TGTGCCAGCAGTGAAACAGAGAATCAGCCCCAGCATTTT | CASSETENQPQHF